Each of the 15 T cell receptor beta chains below was sequenced from the same sample in a study of blood T cell repertoires in COVID-19. The method was immunoSEQ multiplex PCR; TCRdb's version includes in-frame clones alone and lacks a portion of them. The table shows about 80,000 clones, with roughly 80% occurring only once. The sequencing input was peripheral blood. The source is a woman aged 70-85 years with acute or convalescent COVID-19.

The gene calls are TRBV7-2 and TRBJ2-1, with D hard to call. Trimming cost V 1 base and J 2 bases, with 9 bases left between them. The CDR3 covers 15 residues. Germline CDR1 SGHTA, CDR2 FQGNSA. The CDR3 loop reads CASSLDPSPYNEQFF. CDR3 in DNA: TGTGCCAGCAGCTTAGATCCCTCCCCCTACAATGAGCAGTTCTTC.

This chain connects TRBV29-1 to TRBJ1-1, with TRBD1 matching 7 bases. The CDR3 is 13 amino acids. Trimming at V came to 4 bases and at J to 4 bases, leaving 6 bases not matched to a gene. The germline V gene has CDR1 SQVTM and CDR2 ANQGSEA. CDR3 amino acids: CSVVSSGGTEAFF. The CDR3 nucleotides read TGCAGCGTTGTCTCCTCAGGGGGCACTGAAGCTTTCTTT.

The chain carries TRBV7-2 and TRBJ2-1; 11 bases are a match to TRBD2. In germline, CDR1 is SGHTA, CDR2 FQGNSA. V was pared by 1 base and J by 9 bases, with 8 bases of the junction left unmatched. The CDR3 spans 16 residues. CDR3 DNA sequence: TGTGCCAGCAGCTTAGGTTTAGCGGGAGGGCCGAGTGAGCAGTTCTTC. Its protein product is CASSLGLAGGPSEQFF. Drawing the rest from reference TRBV7-2 and TRBJ2-1, the complete variable domain is GAGVSQSPSNKVTEKGKDVELRCDPISGHTALYWYRQSLGQGLEFLIYFQGNSAPDKSGLPSDRFSAERTGGSVSTLTIQRTQQEDSAVYLCASSLGLAGGPSEQFFGPGTRLTVL.

This clone has more than one count but fewer than ten. V and J are TRBV25-1 and TRBJ2-1; the match to TRBD1 covers 7 bases. Germline CDR1 and CDR2: MGHDK and SYGVNS. The junction had 3 bases not matched to a gene; V was cut back by 2 bases and J by 5 bases. The CDR3 has 14 residues. CDR3 nucleotides: TGTGCCAGCAGTGAACCGGGACAGCACAATGAGCAGTTCTTC. This gives the protein CASSEPGQHNEQFF.

This clone was seen only once. The rearrangement joins TRBV11-2 to TRBJ2-6, with 7 positions matching TRBD1. Trimming cost V 2 bases and J 0 bases; bases outside gene matches: 7. Germline CDR1 reads SGHAT; CDR2 reads FQNNGV. This CDR3 comprises 18 residues. The CDR3 is CASSLMRTGSSGANVLTF. CDR3 bases: TGTGCCAGCAGCTTAATGAGGACAGGCAGCTCTGGGGCCAACGTCCTGACTTTC.

The rearrangement joins TRBV2 to TRBJ1-6, with TRBD1 matching over 10 bases. The CDR3 is made up of 14 amino acids. The V segment lost 8 bases and the J segment 7 bases; nucleotides outside the gene matches: 5. Germline-derived CDR1 and CDR2 are SNHLY and FYNNEI. The CDR3 region has the DNA TGTGCCAGCCGAGACAGGGGGCCGAATTCACCCCTCCACTTT. This codes for CASRDRGPNSPLHF.

In its sample, this clone was seen once. V and J are TRBV5-4 and TRBJ2-7; 8 bases align to TRBD2. The CDR3 runs to 17 residues. Germline-derived CDR1 and CDR2 are SGHNT and YYREEE (reference sequence). V was pared by 5 bases and J by 4 bases, with 17 bases of the junction left unmatched. The CDR3 protein is CASSSSLGGRTPYEQYF. CDR3 nucleotide sequence: TGTGCCAGCAGTTCATCTCTCGGCGGGAGGACACCATACGAGCAGTACTTC.

V is TRBV30 and J is TRBJ2-7, with 7 bases identical to TRBD1. Germline V CDR1 and CDR2: GTSNPN, SVGIG (reference sequence). Unmatched junction bases numbered 5, after V lost 3 bases and J lost 0 bases. This CDR3 region has 14 residues. CDR3 protein: CAWSYTGVSYEQYF. The CDR3 DNA reads TGTGCCTGGAGCTATACAGGGGTCTCCTACGAGCAGTACTTC.

Only a few counts were recorded for this clone. This rearrangement joins TRBV10-2 to TRBJ2-1; 7 bases agree with TRBD2. In germline, CDR1 is WSHSY, CDR2 SAAADI. The CDR3 spans 15 residues. V dropped 3 bases and J dropped 3; count of bases not matched to a gene: 5. The CDR3 spells CASSDPGRNYNEQFF. The CDR3 DNA reads TGCGCCAGCAGTGACCCCGGGAGGAACTACAATGAGCAGTTCTTC.

The chain links TRBV10-3 to TRBJ2-1, with 8 nucleotides matching TRBD2. This CDR3 is 17 amino acids long. Germline V gene lookup returns CDR1 ENHRY and CDR2 SYGVKD. J gave up 3 bases and V 2 bases, and 9 bases lay outside the gene matches. CDR3 DNA sequence: TGTGCCATCAGTGAGCAACTCGGGACTAGTATCTACAATGAGCAGTTCTTC. Its protein product is CAISEQLGTSIYNEQFF.

The gene calls are TRBV5-1 and TRBJ2-3, with a tentative D call TRBD2 (6 bases). This CDR3 has 15 amino acids. The germline gives CDR1 SGHRS, CDR2 YFSETQ. Trimming stripped 1 base from V and 6 bases from J, with 15 bases between. For the CDR3, the DNA is TGCGCCAGCAGCTTGAGGCGGGGTGGAGGGGATACGCAGTATTTT. The encoded protein is CASSLRRGGGDTQYF.

V gene TRBV21-1 combines with J gene TRBJ2-7; the DNA was not used to check the table's D call, TRBD2. TRBV21-1 is a listed pseudogene. The CDR3 covers 18 residues. CDR3 coding DNA: TGTGCCAGCAGCAATGCCCCACTAGCGGGATGGAACTTCTACGAGCAGTACTTC. Translating it yields CASSNAPLAGWNFYEQYF.

This clone appeared once. The chain is built from TRBV7-9 and TRBJ1-2; possibly TRBD1 for D (5 bases). This CDR3 comprises 13 residues. The V gene's germline CDR1 is SEHNR and CDR2 FQNEAQ (reference sequence). With 5 bases removed from V and 8 bases from J, the gap between germline ends came to 15 bases. CDR3 protein: CASSPTGERGYTF. DNA of the CDR3: TGTGCCAGCAGCCCCACGGGGGAAAGGGGCTACACCTTC.

The V and J genes are TRBV11-3 and TRBJ2-3, with 14 nucleotides matching TRBD2. The CDR3 is 15 residues long. The ends lost 4 bases at V and 9 bases at J; junction bases unmatched: 6. Per the germline V gene, CDR1 is SGHNT and CDR2 is YENEEA. CDR3 loop: CASSSGGLAGETQYF. In nucleotides, the CDR3 is TGTGCCAGCAGCTCAGGGGGACTAGCGGGAGAGACGCAGTATTTT.

In its sample, this clone was seen a few times. The rearrangement uses TRBV7-8 and TRBJ2-7, with 10 nucleotides matching TRBD2. The CDR3 extends over 13 amino acids. CDR1 is SGHVS and CDR2 is FQNEAQ in the germline V gene. The trim removed 7 bases at V and 4 bases at J, leaving 4 bases unmatched. CDR3 amino acids: CASMLAGEYEQYF. The CDR3 bases are TGTGCCAGCATGCTAGCGGGAGAATACGAGCAGTACTTC.